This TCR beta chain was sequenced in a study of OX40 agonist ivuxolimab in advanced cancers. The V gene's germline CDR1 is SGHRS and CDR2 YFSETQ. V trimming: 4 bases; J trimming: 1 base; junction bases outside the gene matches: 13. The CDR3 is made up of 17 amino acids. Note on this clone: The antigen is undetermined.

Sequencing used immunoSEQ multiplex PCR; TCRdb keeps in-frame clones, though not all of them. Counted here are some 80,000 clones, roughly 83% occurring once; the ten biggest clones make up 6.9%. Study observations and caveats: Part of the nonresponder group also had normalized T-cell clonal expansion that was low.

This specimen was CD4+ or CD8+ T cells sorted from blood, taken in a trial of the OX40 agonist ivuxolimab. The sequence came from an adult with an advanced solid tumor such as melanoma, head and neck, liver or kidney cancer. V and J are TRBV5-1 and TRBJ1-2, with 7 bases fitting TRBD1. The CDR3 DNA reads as TGCGCCAGCAGCGCCGGACAGGACAGAGTGAATAACTATGGCTACACCTTC. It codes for CASSAGQDRVNNYGYTF.